A selection of T cell receptor beta chains follows, all from one sample in a study of shared T cell receptors in the human thymus. The assay was immunoSEQ multiplex PCR, and TCRdb's table has in-frame clones only and misses some. In the table there are tens of thousands of clones, roughly 95% of which are singletons. The specimen sequenced was thymocytes. These receptors all stem from a human donor. Both conserved end residues are part of each CDR3. A D gene is named only where the DNA matches it firmly.

>TRBV25-1|TRBD1|TRBJ1-4
CASRDRVREKLFF
TGTGCCAGCCGGGACAGGGTTAGGGAAAAACTGTTTTTT
>TRBV7-2|TRBD1|TRBJ1-4
CASSWTGTGGLTNEKLFF
TGTGCCAGCAGCTGGACCGGGACAGGGGGACTAACTAATGAAAAACTGTTTTTT
>TRBV14|.|TRBJ2-7
CASSPGLTKTYEQYF
TGTGCCAGCAGCCCGGGACTCACGAAGACGTACGAGCAGTACTTC
>TRBV4-2|TRBD1|TRBJ2-2
CASSQERPGQGGSGGELFF
TGTGCCAGCAGCCAAGAAAGGCCCGGACAGGGAGGTTCGGGCGGGGAGCTGTTTTTT
>TRBV9|.|TRBJ2-7
CASSVAQGGGYEQYF
TGTGCCAGCAGCGTAGCTCAGGGAGGAGGATACGAGCAGTACTTC
>TRBV2|.|TRBJ1-1
CASSQQGGRAEAFF
TGTGCCAGCAGTCAACAGGGCGGGAGGGCTGAAGCTTTCTTT
>TRBV19|TRBD1|TRBJ1-1
CASSPYGQGACTEAFF
TGTGCCAGTAGTCCATACGGACAGGGGGCGTGCACTGAAGCTTTCTTT
>TRBV4-2|TRBD2|TRBJ2-5
CASSQVASGRPGETQYF
TGTGCCAGCAGCCAAGTGGCTAGCGGGAGACCCGGCGAGACCCAGTACTTC
>TRBV14|.|TRBJ1-2
CASSQDKEQGTNYGYTF
TGTGCCAGCAGCCAAGATAAAGAGCAGGGAACTAACTATGGCTACACCTTC
>TRBV5-1|.|TRBJ2-1
CASSLASGTQHGDEQFF
TGCGCCAGCAGCTTGGCGTCAGGGACGCAACACGGGGATGAGCAGTTCTTC
>TRBV7-9|TRBD1|TRBJ1-2
CASSPGQVKDYGYTF
TGTGCCAGCAGCCCCGGACAGGTTAAAGACTATGGCTACACCTTC
>TRBV29-1|.|TRBJ1-1
CSVCGRLNTEAFF
TGCAGCGTTTGTGGGAGGTTGAACACTGAAGCTTTCTTT
>TRBV7-9|.|TRBJ1-5
CASSFRGQPQHF
TGTGCCAGCAGCTTCAGGGGTCAGCCCCAGCATTTT
>TRBV27|.|TRBJ2-7
CASSPPPSVRGTPYEQYF
TGTGCCAGCAGTCCCCCCCCCTCCGTCAGGGGTACCCCCTACGAGCAGTACTTC
>TRBV28|TRBD1|TRBJ2-3
CASSLDRGRGTSTDTQYF
TGTGCCAGCAGTCTAGACAGGGGGCGTGGGACTAGCACAGATACGCAGTATTTT
>TRBV9|.|TRBJ2-5
CASSAIDRTRGQETQYF
TGTGCCAGCAGCGCAATTGACAGGACCCGCGGCCAAGAGACCCAGTACTTC
>TRBV29-1|.|TRBJ2-7
CSVVSWSSSSYEQYF
TGCAGCGTTGTCAGTTGGTCTTCGAGCTCCTACGAGCAGTACTTC